This T cell receptor (beta chain) was found in a study of technical replicates of blood from a few donors. The assay was immunoSEQ multiplex PCR, and TCRdb's table has in-frame clones only and misses some. The sample has fewer than 85,000 clones; around 96% are singletons. The receptor was isolated from a human donor in good health. Material: T cells isolated from PBMCs.

In DNA form, the CDR3 reads TGTGCCAGCAGCAGCGGGACTTTAGTTAGCTCCTACGAGCAGTACTTC. It specifies CASSSGTLVSSYEQYF. The chain joins TRBV7-8 to TRBJ2-7, with 7 bases identical to TRBD2. Trimming removed 5 bases from V and 0 bases from J; junction bases left unmatched: 10. The CDR3 length is 16 residues. Germline-derived CDR1 and CDR2 are SGHVS and FQNEAQ.